The TCR beta chain described here comes from a study of metastatic and nonmetastatic thyroid tumors. About the study: The authors compared repertoires across blood and tumor or nodule tissue from malignant and benign thyroid patients. General study points: Significantly greater TCR beta diversity was reportedly found in malignant thyroid tumors than in benign nodules (in blood and tumor).

There are many counts of this clone. What it binds is unknown. Germline CDR1 reads SGHTS; CDR2 reads YDEGEE. Trimming took off 2 bases at V and 1 base at J, with 9 bases between the two ends. The CDR3 totals 14 residues. None of the patients had undergone any treatment ahead of thyroid surgery. From the PCR reads, TCRdb re-called clones with MiXCR. This table has 30,000 to 35,000 clones, approximately 30% appearing once. The sample taken for sequencing was blood. The chain joins TRBV5-8 to TRBJ1-1; D is uncertain. This TCR was sampled from a female donor with papillary thyroid cancer or a benign thyroid nodule (not recorded which). Some clones in this sample may be carry-over from other donors' samples. CDR3 DNA: TGTGCCAGCAGCTTCCGGCAGACGAACACTGAAGCTTTCTTT. Protein sequence: CASSFRQTNTEAFF.